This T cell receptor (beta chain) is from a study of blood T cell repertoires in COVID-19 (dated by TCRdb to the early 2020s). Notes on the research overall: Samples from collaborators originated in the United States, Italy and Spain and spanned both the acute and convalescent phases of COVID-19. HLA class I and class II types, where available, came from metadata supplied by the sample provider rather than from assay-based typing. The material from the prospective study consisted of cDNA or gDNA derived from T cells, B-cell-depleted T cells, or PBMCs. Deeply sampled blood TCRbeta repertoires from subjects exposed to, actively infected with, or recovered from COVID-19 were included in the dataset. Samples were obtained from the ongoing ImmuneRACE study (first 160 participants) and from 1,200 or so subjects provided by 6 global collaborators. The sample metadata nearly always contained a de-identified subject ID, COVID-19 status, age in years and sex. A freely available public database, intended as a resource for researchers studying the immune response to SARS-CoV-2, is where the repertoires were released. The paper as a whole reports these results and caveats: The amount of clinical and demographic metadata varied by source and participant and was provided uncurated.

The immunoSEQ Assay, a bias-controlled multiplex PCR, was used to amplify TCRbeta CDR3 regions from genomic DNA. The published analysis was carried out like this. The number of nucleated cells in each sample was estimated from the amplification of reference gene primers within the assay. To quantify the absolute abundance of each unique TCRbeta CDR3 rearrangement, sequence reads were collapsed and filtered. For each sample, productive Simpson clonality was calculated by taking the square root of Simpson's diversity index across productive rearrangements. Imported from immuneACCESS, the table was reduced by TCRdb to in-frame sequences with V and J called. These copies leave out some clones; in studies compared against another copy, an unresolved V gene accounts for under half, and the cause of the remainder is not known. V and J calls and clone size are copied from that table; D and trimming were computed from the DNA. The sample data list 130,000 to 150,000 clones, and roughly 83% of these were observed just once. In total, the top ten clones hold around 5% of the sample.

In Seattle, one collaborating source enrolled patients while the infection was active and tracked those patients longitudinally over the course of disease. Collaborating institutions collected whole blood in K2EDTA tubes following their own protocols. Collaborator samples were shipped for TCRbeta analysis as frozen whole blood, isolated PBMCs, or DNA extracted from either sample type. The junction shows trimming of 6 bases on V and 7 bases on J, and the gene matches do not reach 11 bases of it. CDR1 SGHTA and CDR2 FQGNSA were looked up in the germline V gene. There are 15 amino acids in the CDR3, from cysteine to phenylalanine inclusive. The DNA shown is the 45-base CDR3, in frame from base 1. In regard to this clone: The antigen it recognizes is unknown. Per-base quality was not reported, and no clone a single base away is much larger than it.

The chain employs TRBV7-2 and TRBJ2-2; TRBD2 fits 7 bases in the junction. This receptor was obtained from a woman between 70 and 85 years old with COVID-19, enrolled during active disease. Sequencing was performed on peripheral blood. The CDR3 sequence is CASRTGGLAGGELFF. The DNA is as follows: TGTGCCAGCAGGACGGGGGGTTTGGCGGGCGGGGAGCTGTTTTTT.